This T cell receptor (beta chain) was sequenced during a study of T-cell memory formation after mild COVID-19. The study's findings and limits: Cross-reactive memory appears to have joined, as suggested by some responding clones showing up in pre-infection memory. Later expanders leaned CD4+, whereas clones that contracted between day 15 and 85 were balanced CD4/CD8. Clonal second-wave expansions that peaked on day 37 had unconfirmed SARS-CoV-2 specificity.

This clonotype was counted ten times or more. As yet, its antigen is unknown. Germline CDR1 LNHDA, CDR2 SQIVND (reference sequence). CDR3 length equals 16 residues. The V end lost 4 bases, the J end lost 0 bases, and 15 bases lay between the germline ends. TCRdb re-derived calls from the 5' RACE reads in MiXCR, one entry per CDR3 protein. Of just over 150,000 distinct CDR3 sequences in the sample, 31% were seen once. This receptor was identified in an adult woman who had mild COVID-19 (a few samples of this study predate the infection). Cell type and time point are not known. The V and J genes are TRBV19 and TRBJ1-1, with a weak D call TRBD1 (5 bases). Sequenced: PBMCs or a T cell subset sorted from them (not recorded which). CDR3 sequence reads: CASSTPIDSVNTEAFF. CDR3 nucleotides: TGTGCCAGTAGTACCCCTATCGACAGCGTGAACACTGAAGCTTTCTTT. Variable domain in full (rest from reference TRBV19 and TRBJ1-1): DGGITQSPKYLFRKEGQNVTLSCEQNLNHDAMYWYRQDPGQGLRLIYYSQIVNDFQKGDIAEGYSVSREKKESFPLTVTSAQKNPTAFYLCASSTPIDSVNTEAFFGQGTRLTVV.